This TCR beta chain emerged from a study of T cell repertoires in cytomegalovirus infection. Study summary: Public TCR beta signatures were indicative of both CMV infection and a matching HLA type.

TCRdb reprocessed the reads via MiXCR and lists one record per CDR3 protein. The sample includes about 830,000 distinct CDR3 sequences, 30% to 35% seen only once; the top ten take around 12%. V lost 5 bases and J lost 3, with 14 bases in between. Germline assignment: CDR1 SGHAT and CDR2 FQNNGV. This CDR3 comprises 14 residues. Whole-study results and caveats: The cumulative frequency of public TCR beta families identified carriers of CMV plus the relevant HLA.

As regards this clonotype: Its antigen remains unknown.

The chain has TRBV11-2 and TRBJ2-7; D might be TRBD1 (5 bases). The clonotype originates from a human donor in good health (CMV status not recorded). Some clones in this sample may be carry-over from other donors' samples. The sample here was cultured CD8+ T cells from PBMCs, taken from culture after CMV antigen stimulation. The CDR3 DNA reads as TGTGCCAGCAGCCCCTACCAGGGTTTCTACGAGCAGTACTTC. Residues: CASSPYQGFYEQYF.